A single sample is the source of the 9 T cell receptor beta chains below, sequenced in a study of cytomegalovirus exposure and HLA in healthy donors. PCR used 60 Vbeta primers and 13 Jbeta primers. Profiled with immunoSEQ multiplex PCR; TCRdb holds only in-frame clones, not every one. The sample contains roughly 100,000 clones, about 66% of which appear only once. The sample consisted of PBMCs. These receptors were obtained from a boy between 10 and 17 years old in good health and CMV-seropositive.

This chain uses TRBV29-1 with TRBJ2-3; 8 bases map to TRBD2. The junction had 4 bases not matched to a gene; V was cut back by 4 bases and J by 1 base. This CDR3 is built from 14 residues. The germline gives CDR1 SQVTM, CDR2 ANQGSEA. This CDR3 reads CSVGRGDGTDTQYF. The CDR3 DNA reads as TGCAGCGTTGGGCGGGGGGATGGCACAGATACGCAGTATTTT.

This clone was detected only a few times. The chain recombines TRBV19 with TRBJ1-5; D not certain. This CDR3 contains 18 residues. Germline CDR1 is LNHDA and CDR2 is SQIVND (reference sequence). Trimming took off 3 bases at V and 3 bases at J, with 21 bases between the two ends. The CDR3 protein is CASSIDSASGDYNQPQHF. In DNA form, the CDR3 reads TGTGCCAGTAGTATTGATAGTGCGTCCGGGGATTACAATCAGCCCCAGCATTTT.

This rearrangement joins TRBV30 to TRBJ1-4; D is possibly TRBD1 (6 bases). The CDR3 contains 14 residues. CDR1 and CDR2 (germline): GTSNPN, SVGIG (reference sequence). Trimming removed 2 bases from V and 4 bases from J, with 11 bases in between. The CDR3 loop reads CAWSPGHLNEKLFF. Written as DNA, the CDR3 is TGTGCCTGGAGTCCGGGACACCTTAATGAAAAACTGTTTTTT.

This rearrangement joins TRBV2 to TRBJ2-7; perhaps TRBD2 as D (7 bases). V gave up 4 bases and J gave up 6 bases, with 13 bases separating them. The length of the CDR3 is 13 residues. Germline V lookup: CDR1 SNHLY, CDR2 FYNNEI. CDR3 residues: CASSVWRGLEQYF. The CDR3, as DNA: TGTGCCAGCAGTGTGTGGCGGGGGCTCGAGCAGTACTTC.

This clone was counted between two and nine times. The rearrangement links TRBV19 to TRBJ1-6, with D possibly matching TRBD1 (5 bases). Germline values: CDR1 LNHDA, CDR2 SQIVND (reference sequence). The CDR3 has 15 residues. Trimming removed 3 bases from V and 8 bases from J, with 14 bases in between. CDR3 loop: CASSIMRGLDSPLHF. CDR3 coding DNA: TGTGCCAGTAGTATTATGCGGGGGTTGGATTCACCCCTCCACTTT.

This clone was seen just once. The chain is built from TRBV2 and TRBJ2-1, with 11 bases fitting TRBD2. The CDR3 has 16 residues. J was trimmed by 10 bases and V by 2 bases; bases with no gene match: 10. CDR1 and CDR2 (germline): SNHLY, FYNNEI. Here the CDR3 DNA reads TGTGCCAGCAGTGAACTGCTAGCGGGGGGCCGTAGCGAGCAGTTCTTC. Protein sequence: CASSELLAGGRSEQFF.

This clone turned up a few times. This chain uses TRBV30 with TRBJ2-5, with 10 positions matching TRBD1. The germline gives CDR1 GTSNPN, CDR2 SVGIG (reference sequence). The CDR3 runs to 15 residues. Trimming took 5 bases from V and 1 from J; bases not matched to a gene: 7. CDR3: CAWDETGGPQETQYF. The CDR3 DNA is TGTGCCTGGGATGAGACAGGGGGCCCCCAAGAGACCCAGTACTTC.

The CDR3: CVREQRFNTGELFF. The CDR3 DNA is TGTGTCCGGGAACAGAGATTTAACACCGGGGAGCTGTTTTTT. The rearrangement uses TRBV27 and TRBJ2-2, with a possible D match to TRBD2 (5 bases). Germline values: CDR1 MNHEY, CDR2 SMNVEV (reference sequence). This CDR3 is 14 amino acids long.

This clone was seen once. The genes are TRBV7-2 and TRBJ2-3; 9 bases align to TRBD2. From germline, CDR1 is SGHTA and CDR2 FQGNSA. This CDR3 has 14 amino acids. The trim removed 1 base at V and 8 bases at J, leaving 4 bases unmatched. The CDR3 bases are TGTGCCAGCAGCTTAGGTAGCGGGAGAGGTACGCAGTATTTT. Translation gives CASSLGSGRGTQYF.